Listed below are T cell receptor beta chains from one sample, sequenced in a study of CD8+ T cells in alopecia areata. Sequenced by immunoSEQ multiplex PCR; TCRdb stores in-frame clones only, minus some. The sample records approximately 210,000 clones, 50% to 60% being singletons. The sequences come from CD4+ T cells sorted from blood, collected at week 4, from a patient treated with tofacitinib. The receptors stem from a human donor with alopecia areata. Each CDR3 is given with its conserved first and last residue. A D gene is named only where the DNA matches it firmly. Some rows have no size entry. The others give once, few or many, or a class for an expanded clone.

J	size	D	V	DNA	CDR3
TRBJ1-4	once	-	TRBV29-1	TGCAGCGTGCCTGGGGCAACTAATGAAAAACTGTTTTTT	CSVPGATNEKLFF
TRBJ2-1	-	TRBD2	TRBV30	TGTGCCTGGACGGGGGGGGAGTCTTACAATGAGCAGTTCTTC	CAWTGGESYNEQFF
TRBJ2-3	once	-	TRBV29-1	TGCAGCGTTGACGGGGCAGGTACGCAGTATTTT	CSVDGAGTQYF
TRBJ1-1	-	-	TRBV2	TGTGCCAGCAGATACCAGATGAACACTGAAGCTTTCTTT	CASRYQMNTEAFF
TRBJ2-3	-	TRBD2	TRBV5-1	TGCGCCAGCAGCTTGGTAACTAGCGGGGGCCTTCGCACAGATACGCAGTATTTT	CASSLVTSGGLRTDTQYF
TRBJ2-7	-	-	TRBV5-6	TGTGCCAGCAGCTCATTCAGGGAATTAAGAGGGCAGTACTTC	CASSSFRELRGQYF
TRBJ2-2	-	-	TRBV2	TGTGCCAGCAGTGGGTCGCCGACTACCTCGGGCGGGGAGCTGTTTTTT	CASSGSPTTSGGELFF
TRBJ2-1	-	TRBD1	TRBV30	TGTGCCTGGAAGGGACAGGGTGAGCAGTTCTTC	CAWKGQGEQFF
TRBJ2-1	-	-	TRBV19	TGTGCCAGTAGTATGGGGCTTGCCAGAGGAAGTGAGCAGTTCTTC	CASSMGLARGSEQFF
TRBJ1-1	-	-	TRBV10-3	TGTGCCATCAACTCGGTTAAGGGGACTGAAGCTTTCTTT	CAINSVKGTEAFF
TRBJ2-7	-	-	TRBV25-1	TGTGCCAGCAGTGAATACGGGGGCGATTACGAGCAGTACTTC	CASSEYGGDYEQYF
TRBJ2-3	-	-	TRBV6-5	TGTGCCAGCAGCCCCGGGGTAATCGGGGATACGCAGTATTTT	CASSPGVIGDTQYF
TRBJ1-2	-	-	TRBV29-1	TGCAGCGTTGAGGGAGGCTACACCTTC	CSVEGGYTF
TRBJ1-1	-	-	TRBV15	TGTGCCACCAGCAGAGGACTGGGGCCGAACACTGAAGCTTTCTTT	CATSRGLGPNTEAFF
TRBJ1-2	-	-	TRBV18	TGTGCCAGCTCAAGACCGGGACGCGAATTTTTCTATGGCTACACCTTC	CASSRPGREFFYGYTF
TRBJ2-1	many	TRBD2	TRBV28	TGTGCCAGCAGTGGACTAGCGGGGGCATTCAACAATGAGCAGTTCTTC	CASSGLAGAFNNEQFF
TRBJ2-3	-	TRBD1	TRBV30	TGTGCCTGGGTGGGACAGGGGCATCGCACAGATACGCAGTATTTT	CAWVGQGHRTDTQYF
TRBJ1-2	-	-	TRBV27	TGTGCCAGCGGGCAGGACTATGGCTACACCTTC	CASGQDYGYTF
TRBJ1-1	-	TRBD1	TRBV9	TGTGCCAGCAGCGTAGGACAGGGGGCAGGAACTGAAGCTTTCTTT	CASSVGQGAGTEAFF
TRBJ2-7	-	-	TRBV30	TGTGCCTGGAGTGTAGGGATAACCCCCTACGAGCAGTACTTC	CAWSVGITPYEQYF
TRBJ1-2	-	-	TRBV5-1	TGCGCCAGCAGCCTGGACCGGTATGGCTACACCTTC	CASSLDRYGYTF
TRBJ1-4	few	-	TRBV27	TGTGCCAGCAGTTTACGACCTCCAGAAAAACTGTTTTTT	CASSLRPPEKLFF
TRBJ1-2	-	-	TRBV29-1	TGCAGCGACCACATGGGGGGCTATGGCTACACCTTC	CSDHMGGYGYTF
TRBJ2-5	-	-	TRBV6-6	TGTGCCAGCAGTTACTCGGACTTCCAAGAGACCCAGTACTTC	CASSYSDFQETQYF
TRBJ2-3	once	-	TRBV29-1	TGCAGCGTTGAAGGAACCAAACGGGACACCAGAAATACGCAGTATTTT	CSVEGTKRDTRNTQYF
TRBJ2-3	-	TRBD2	TRBV4-3	TGCGCCAGCAGCCAAGGAATCGGGGGGGTAACCACAGATACGCAGTATTTT	CASSQGIGGVTTDTQYF
TRBJ1-5	-	-	TRBV7-8	TGTGCCAGCAGCTTAAGGGCTCGGGATCAGCCCCAGCATTTT	CASSLRARDQPQHF
TRBJ2-7	-	-	TRBV29-1	TGCAGCGTTGAAGATCTATCGGATGGGGGCGAAGACGAGCAGTACTTC	CSVEDLSDGGEDEQYF
TRBJ1-6	-	-	TRBV4-2	TGTGCCAGCAGCCAAGGACAGCATTCCTCACCCCTCCACTTT	CASSQGQHSSPLHF
TRBJ2-5	-	-	TRBV5-1	TGCGCCAGCAGCTTGGTTCTCGGTCAAGAGACCCAGTACTTC	CASSLVLGQETQYF
TRBJ1-6	-	-	TRBV7-9	TGTGCCAGCAGCTTAGTAGCTGGGGATAATTCACCCCTCCACTTT	CASSLVAGDNSPLHF
TRBJ1-1	few	-	TRBV6-6	TGTGCCAGCAGTTCCGTGATGAACACTGAAGCTTTCTTT	CASSSVMNTEAFF
TRBJ1-2	-	-	TRBV28	TGTGCCAGCAGCCCCGAGGATGCTAGTCCGGGCTACACCTTC	CASSPEDASPGYTF
TRBJ2-6	-	-	TRBV5-1	TGCGCCAGCTCCCTCCAGGGCGCAGGGGCCAACGTCCTGACTTTC	CASSLQGAGANVLTF
TRBJ1-5	-	-	TRBV28	TGTGCCAGCAGTTTCCGGTATAGCAATCAGCCCCAGCATTTT	CASSFRYSNQPQHF
TRBJ2-2	-	-	TRBV11-2	TGTGCCAGCAGCTTAACAGGCGCGAACACCGGGGAGCTGTTTTTT	CASSLTGANTGELFF
TRBJ2-3	few	TRBD2	TRBV4-2	TGTGCCAGCAGCCAAGAGGAGCGGGGGGGCCGTACAGATACGCAGTATTTT	CASSQEERGGRTDTQYF
TRBJ2-1	-	-	TRBV4-2	TGTGCCAGCAGCCAAGCCGGGCTCTCGGGGACCGGGCTTGAGCAGTTCTTC	CASSQAGLSGTGLEQFF
TRBJ1-2	-	-	TRBV2	TGTGCCAGCACCACCGAGGAAATGAAGGGCTACACCTTC	CASTTEEMKGYTF
TRBJ2-2	-	-	TRBV9	TGTGCCAGCAGCGTAACTCTGCCCGGGGAGCTGTTTTTT	CASSVTLPGELFF
TRBJ2-5	few	-	TRBV28	TGTGCCAGCAGTGTCCGGGTGGGACCGGCGGAGGGCCAGTACTTC	CASSVRVGPAEGQYF
TRBJ2-4	few	-	TRBV29-1	TGCAGCGTTTCCGGGACCGCGGCTAGGGACATTCAGTACTTC	CSVSGTAARDIQYF
TRBJ1-6	-	-	TRBV30	TGTGCCTGGAGTCCGAGGACGGATTCACCCCTCCACTTT	CAWSPRTDSPLHF
TRBJ2-3	-	TRBD1	TRBV29-1	TGCAGCGTTGAATCCCGGACAGGGTCGACGCAGTATTTT	CSVESRTGSTQYF
TRBJ2-3	-	-	TRBV30	TGTGCCTGGACTATTGGTCGCACAGATACGCAGTATTTT	CAWTIGRTDTQYF
TRBJ2-3	few	TRBD1	TRBV2	TGTGCCAGCAGTGGGAGGACAGGGTCAGATACGCAGTATTTT	CASSGRTGSDTQYF
TRBJ2-7	few	TRBD1	TRBV27	TGTGCCAGCAGTCGGACAGGGGATGGGGCCTACGAGCAGTACTTC	CASSRTGDGAYEQYF
TRBJ2-1	-	-	TRBV6-5	TGTGCCAGCAGACGTCCCGGGGGTGGGGAGCAGTTCTTC	CASRRPGGGEQFF
TRBJ2-1	-	TRBD2	TRBV6-5	TGTGCCACGCGAGGAACGGGGGGGTTTGAGCAGTTCTTC	CATRGTGGFEQFF
TRBJ2-7	-	-	TRBV30	TGTGCCTGGAGTGGGACGGGGGCCTACGAGCAGTACTTC	CAWSGTGAYEQYF
TRBJ2-5	-	TRBD1	TRBV6-6	TGTGCCAGCAGTAAAGGAGGACAGGGTCGAGAGACCCAGTACTTC	CASSKGGQGRETQYF
TRBJ2-5	few	-	TRBV5-1	TGCGCCAGCAGCTTGGGGGGGCCCCAAGAGACCCAGTACTTC	CASSLGGPQETQYF
TRBJ1-1	-	-	TRBV30	TGTGCCTGGAGTGTAGGCACAGGGCAGAACACTGAAGCTTTCTTT	CAWSVGTGQNTEAFF
TRBJ2-4	-	TRBD1	TRBV5-1	TGCGCCAGCAGCTTAGCGACAGGGGAAGGCAACATTCAGTACTTC	CASSLATGEGNIQYF
TRBJ2-5	-	TRBD2	TRBV11-3	TGTGCCAGCAGCTCCGGGGGGGCTACCGGTCGAGAGACCCAGTACTTC	CASSSGGATGRETQYF
TRBJ2-7	-	-	TRBV9	TGTGCCAGCAGCGTAGCCCCCCAAGGTGAGCAGTACTTC	CASSVAPQGEQYF
TRBJ2-5	few	TRBD2	TRBV2	TGTGCCAGCAGTGTCAGCGGGGGGTTCCAAGAGACCCAGTACTTC	CASSVSGGFQETQYF